A selection of T cell receptor beta chains follows, all from one sample in a study of T cell repertoires in cytomegalovirus infection. A single record per CDR3 protein comes from TCRdb applying MiXCR to the reads. The table includes about 700,000 distinct CDR3 sequences, roughly a third detected once. Their recognized antigens are unknown. Specimen: cultured PBMCs, collected from culture after CMV antigen stimulation. Receptors were obtained from a human donor in good health (CMV status not recorded). Some clones in this sample may be carry-over from other donors' samples. Both conserved end residues are part of each CDR3. D genes are given only for firm matches. Some rows mark clone size as missing; the rest say once, few, many or name a class of expanded clone.

d_call clone_size j_call v_call cdr3_aa cdr3_nt
TRBD2 few TRBJ2-5 TRBV7-2 CASSFRLAGATQYF TGTGCCAGCAGCTTCCGACTAGCTGGAGCGACCCAGTACTTC
. . TRBJ1-1 TRBV12-5 CASGGRGAEAFF TGTGCTAGTGGAGGACGGGGGGCTGAAGCTTTCTTT
. . TRBJ1-2 TRBV5-1 CASSEVGRRVGDGYTF TGCGCCAGCAGCGAGGTCGGCCGAAGGGTAGGGGATGGCTACACCTTC
TRBD2 many TRBJ2-1 TRBV7-6 CASSLTSGESYNEQFF TGTGCCAGCAGCTTAACTAGCGGGGAATCCTACAATGAGCAGTTCTTC
. . TRBJ2-1 TRBV7-9 CASSGRLFSGNNEQFF TGTGCCAGCAGCGGGCGGCTCTTCTCGGGAAACAATGAGCAGTTCTTC
TRBD2 few TRBJ2-5 TRBV19 CASSIRGVRFGRETQYF TGTGCCAGTAGTATCCGGGGGGTGAGATTCGGACGAGAGACCCAGTACTTC
TRBD1 . TRBJ1-2 TRBV19 CASRIGMGQTDNYGYTF TGTGCCAGTAGGATTGGGATGGGACAGACCGATAACTATGGCTACACCTTC
TRBD1 few TRBJ2-7 TRBV7-2 CASSSRGQGSYEQYF TGTGCCAGCAGCTCACGGGGACAGGGCTCCTACGAGCAGTACTTC
. . TRBJ2-1 TRBV7-6 CASSLASGGHVPYNEQFF TGTGCCAGCAGCTTAGCGAGTGGGGGGCATGTGCCCTACAATGAGCAGTTCTTC
. few TRBJ1-1 TRBV2 CASSERIMNTEAFF TGTGCCAGCAGTGAAAGGATCATGAACACTGAAGCTTTCTTT
. . TRBJ2-7 TRBV6-6 CASTPGGSSYEQYF TGTGCCAGCACCCCCGGGGGAAGCTCCTACGAGCAGTACTTC